These T cell receptor beta chains were read from a single sample in a study of cytomegalovirus exposure and HLA in healthy donors. The protocol was immunoSEQ multiplex PCR, while the TCRdb copy is restricted to in-frame clones and leaves out a portion. The sample shows around 180,000 clones, roughly 87% of them seen only once. The sequenced sample consisted of PBMCs. All receptors derive from a girl under two years old in good health and CMV-seronegative. CDR3s include the opening cysteine and the closing phenylalanine or tryptophan. D genes are given only for firm matches. Size is omitted from some rows. Given values are once, few, many or a class for expanded clones.

>TRBV6-4|TRBJ2-6|.|.
TGTGCCAGCAGAGCAGGGGACTCTGGGGCCAACGTCCTGACTTTC
CASRAGDSGANVLTF
>TRBV7-9|TRBJ2-1|.|TRBD2
TGTGCCAGCAGCCCGAGACTAGCCGCTCGGCATGAGCAGTTCTTC
CASSPRLAARHEQFF
>TRBV29-1|TRBJ2-3|.|TRBD2
TGCAGCGTTGACGGGGGGTTGGATATGCAGTATTTT
CSVDGGLDMQYF
>TRBV4-1|TRBJ1-1|.|TRBD1
TGCGCCAGCAGCCAGGGGACAGGGGGTTCCACTGAAGCTTTCTTT
CASSQGTGGSTEAFF
>TRBV19|TRBJ2-5|.|.
TGTGCCAGTAGCGTTTCCGAGACCCAGTACTTC
CASSVSETQYF
>TRBV7-9|TRBJ2-2|.|TRBD2
TGTGCCAGCAGCTCACTCTATCTAGCGGAAACGAACACCGGGGAGCTGTTTTTT
CASSSLYLAETNTGELFF
>TRBV29-1|TRBJ1-2|.|TRBD1
TGCAGCGCACTCAGGAGGGACAGGGGGCGTAGCGGCTATGGCTACACCTTC
CSALRRDRGRSGYGYTF
>TRBV2|TRBJ1-2|.|.
TGTGCCAGCAGGGAAGATGGCCTCTATGGCTACACCTTC
CASREDGLYGYTF
>TRBV19|TRBJ1-4|.|TRBD1
TGTGCCAGTAGCAGGGGGAAGGCAACTAATGAAAAACTGTTTTTT
CASSRGKATNEKLFF
>TRBV4-1|TRBJ2-1|.|.
TGCGCCAGCAGCCCCTTCTACAGGGATTCCTACAATGAGCAGTTCTTC
CASSPFYRDSYNEQFF
>TRBV4-1|TRBJ1-3|.|.
TGCGCCAGCGCCTGGACCGACAACACGGGGTCTGGAAACACCATATATTTT
CASAWTDNTGSGNTIYF
>TRBV7-6|TRBJ2-7|.|TRBD1
TGTGCCAGCAGACGACTCGTGGAGGACAGGGAAATATACGAGCAGTACTTC
CASRRLVEDREIYEQYF
>TRBV4-2|TRBJ1-2|.|.
TGTGCCAGCAGCCCAGGGGATCTGGGCTATGGCTACACCTTC
CASSPGDLGYGYTF
>TRBV11-2|TRBJ2-7|.|TRBD1
TGTGCCAGCAGCAGCTGGGACAGGGTTGGCGAGCAGTACTTC
CASSSWDRVGEQYF
>TRBV10-3|TRBJ1-6|.|TRBD1
TGTGCCACCGGGACAGGGGGTAGCTCCTATAATTCACCCCTCCACTTT
CATGTGGSSYNSPLHF
>TRBV25-1|TRBJ2-3|few|TRBD2
TGTGCCAGCAGTGAATACGGGGGAGGGTTTGTGGCAAGTACGCAGTATTTT
CASSEYGGGFVASTQYF
>TRBV12-1|TRBJ1-5|.|.
TGTGCCAGCAGCCCCGGACAGGGCTTCCTTAATCAGCCCCAGCATTTT
CASSPGQGFLNQPQHF
>TRBV6-1|TRBJ1-1|.|.
TGTGCCAGCAGTGAATTTGGGGGGATGAACACTGAAGCTTTCTTT
CASSEFGGMNTEAFF
>TRBV6-6|TRBJ1-4|.|.
TGTGCCAGCAGGATCAGTTCAACTAATGAAAAACTGTTTTTT
CASRISSTNEKLFF
>TRBV5-6|TRBJ2-3|.|TRBD2
TGTGCCAGCAGCTTGTCACTAGCGGGGACAGATACGCAGTATTTT
CASSLSLAGTDTQYF
>TRBV29-1|TRBJ1-2|.|TRBD1
TGCAGCGTTAGAAGTACAGGGGTGGAGTATGGCTACACCTTC
CSVRSTGVEYGYTF
>TRBV7-9|TRBJ2-7|.|TRBD2
TGTGCCAGCAGCCCATCGGGGGGGTCGGGCGTACAGTACTTC
CASSPSGGSGVQYF
>TRBV7-8|TRBJ2-3|once|TRBD2
TGTGCCAGCGGTCGCCAGCGGGGGGATGTAGATACGCAGTATTTT
CASGRQRGDVDTQYF
>TRBV9|TRBJ2-3|.|TRBD2
TGTGCCAGCAGCGTAGCTAGAACTAGCGGGGGGGTCACAGATACGCAGTATTTT
CASSVARTSGGVTDTQYF
>TRBV19|TRBJ2-2|.|TRBD2
TGTGCCAGTAGGCGGGAGGGCCTGGCCGGGGAGCTGTTTTTT
CASRREGLAGELFF
>TRBV15|TRBJ1-5|.|.
TGTGCCACCAGCAGAGATGATGGACAGAATCAGCCCCAGCATTTT
CATSRDDGQNQPQHF
>TRBV29-1|TRBJ2-5|.|.
TGCAGCGTCCATCAGGGAGGAAGGTACCAAGAGACCCAGTACTTC
CSVHQGGRYQETQYF
>TRBV14|TRBJ2-3|.|TRBD2
TGTGCCAGCAGCCCGGGACTAGCGACATTCACAGATACGCAGTATTTT
CASSPGLATFTDTQYF
>TRBV19|TRBJ2-1|.|.
TGTGCCAGTATCCCACCCCGGGGGAGGGGGGGCTATGGTGAGCAGTTCTTC
CASIPPRGRGGYGEQFF
>TRBV6-4|TRBJ2-1|.|TRBD2
TGTGCCAGCACCGTCGCTAGCGGAACCTCCTACAATGAGCAGTTCTTC
CASTVASGTSYNEQFF
>TRBV10-3|TRBJ2-1|.|TRBD2
TGTGCCATCAGCCCGGGACTAGATACCCATGAGCAGTTCTTC
CAISPGLDTHEQFF
>TRBV30|TRBJ2-3|.|.
TGTGCCTGGAGCCTATGGAGGTCTAGCACAGATACGCAGTATTTT
CAWSLWRSSTDTQYF
>TRBV27|TRBJ1-3|.|.
TGTGCCAGCGCGACAGGAAGAGGAAACACCATATATTTT
CASATGRGNTIYF
>TRBV4-1|TRBJ1-5|.|.
TGCGCCAGCAGCCAAACGCCTGGGTCCGGGCAGCCCCAGCATTTT
CASSQTPGSGQPQHF
>TRBV6-6|TRBJ1-1|few|.
TGTGCCAGCAGTAGCGGACGGGTGAACACTGAAGCTTTCTTT
CASSSGRVNTEAFF
>TRBV5-1|TRBJ1-6|.|.
TGCGCCAGCAGCCTAGTTTGGGGCAAGGGGTCGAATTCACCCCTCCACTTT
CASSLVWGKGSNSPLHF
>TRBV7-2|TRBJ1-1|.|.
TGTGCCAGCAGCTTAGTACGGGAGACTGAAGCTTTCTTT
CASSLVRETEAFF
>TRBV6-6|TRBJ1-5|few|TRBD1
TGTGCCAGCATGACAGGGCGTAGGGGAAGCAATCAGCCCCAGCATTTT
CASMTGRRGSNQPQHF
>TRBV7-9|TRBJ1-1|.|TRBD1
TGTGCCAGCAGCTTAGCTAAGACAGGGGACCCCTCCATGAACACTGAAGCTTTCTTT
CASSLAKTGDPSMNTEAFF
>TRBV7-2|TRBJ2-1|.|TRBD2
TGTGCCAGCAGCTTACGTAGCGGGAGGGCCTCCTACAATGAGCAGTTCTTC
CASSLRSGRASYNEQFF
>TRBV2|TRBJ2-5|.|TRBD1
TGTGCCAGCAGTGGCCAAGGGGGCAAAGAGACCCAGTACTTC
CASSGQGGKETQYF
>TRBV11-2|TRBJ2-1|once|.
TGTGCCAGCAGCTTAGATAGCTCCTACAATGAGCAGTTCTTC
CASSLDSSYNEQFF
>TRBV7-9|TRBJ1-2|few|.
TGTGCCAGCAGCTTAGATTGGGCAGCGGGGGCCTATGGCTACACCTTC
CASSLDWAAGAYGYTF
>TRBV27|TRBJ2-1|.|TRBD2
TGTGCCAGCAGTTTATTAGGCGGGAGGACCTACAATGAGCAGTTCTTC
CASSLLGGRTYNEQFF
>TRBV10-3|TRBJ1-2|.|.
TGTGCCATCAGTGCCTCAGGGGCAGGGGGCTACACCTTC
CAISASGAGGYTF
>TRBV7-9|TRBJ1-1|.|.
TGTGCCAGCAGCTTAGGCGGGGGCCCGAACTACTCCGAAGCTTTCTTT
CASSLGGGPNYSEAFF
>TRBV6-6|TRBJ1-2|.|.
TGTGCCAGCAGTTATACGGACTATGGCTACACCTTC
CASSYTDYGYTF
>TRBV7-9|TRBJ2-1|.|TRBD2
TGTGCCAGCAGCTGGCTATCGGGAGGGCGAAACAATGAGCAGTTCTTC
CASSWLSGGRNNEQFF
>TRBV11-2|TRBJ2-2|few|.
TGTGCCAGCAGCTTAGGGGACTTCGTGGGGAGGACCGGGGAGCTGTTTTTT
CASSLGDFVGRTGELFF
>TRBV11-3|TRBJ2-1|.|TRBD1
TGTGCCAGCAGCTTATACCCGACAGGGGGTGACAATGAGCAGTTCTTC
CASSLYPTGGDNEQFF
>TRBV18|TRBJ2-7|.|TRBD1
TGTGCCAGCTCAAATTCCCCCGGGACAGGGGCCTACGAGCAGTACTTC
CASSNSPGTGAYEQYF
>TRBV11-2|TRBJ2-1|.|TRBD2
TGTGCCAGCAGCTTAAAAATGGCGGGAGGAAACGAGCAGTTCTTC
CASSLKMAGGNEQFF
>TRBV19|TRBJ2-3|.|TRBD1
TGTGCCAGTAGTATAACCCTGGACAGGGCAGATACGCAGTATTTT
CASSITLDRADTQYF
>TRBV13|TRBJ1-1|.|TRBD1
TGTGCCAGCAGCGAATGGACAGGGGACGGAAAGAACACTGAAGCTTTCTTT
CASSEWTGDGKNTEAFF
>TRBV29-1|TRBJ1-1|.|.
TGCAGCGTTGGGGGAGGTGGTTCGTGGGCTGAAGCTTTCTTT
CSVGGGGSWAEAFF